Listed here are 19 T cell receptor beta chains from one sample, sequenced in a study of prognosis after radiotherapy for stage I lung cancer. TCR beta CDR3 amplification from genomic DNA was performed by two-round multiplex PCR. Amplification in first-round PCR relied on primers specific to each TRBV and TRBJ gene. From the multiplex PCR reads, TCRdb called clonotypes with MiXCR, one entry per CDR3 protein. The sample has 50,000 or so distinct CDR3 sequences; approximately 35% are singletons. The sample was PBMCs, taken before or after stereotactic body radiation therapy (not recorded which). Receptors originate from a donor over 45 with non-small cell lung cancer.

In the case of this clonotype: A read error may account for a junction end that differs from germline. The chain links TRBV7-9 to TRBJ2-2, with 7 bases lining up with TRBD2. CDR1 is SEHNR, CDR2 FQNEAQ, per germline (reference sequence). The CDR3 has 18 amino acids. In nucleotides, the CDR3 is TGTGCCAGCATCTTACCCCCTTGGGGGAGGGTTGACACCGTGGAGCTGTTTTTT. Amino acid sequence: CASILPPWGRVDTVELFF.

This clonotype has ten or more counts. V is TRBV6-1 and J is TRBJ2-7, with D tentatively TRBD2 (5 bases). Germline CDR1 reads MNHNS; CDR2 reads SASEGT. The CDR3 runs 15 residues. V lost 6 bases to trimming and J lost 0 bases, with 15 bases between them. The CDR3 DNA follows: TGTGCCAGCAGCGAGGGTGGTAAGAGCTCCTACGAGCAGTACTTC. Translating gives CASSEGGKSSYEQYF.

Of note for this clonotype: One junction end disagrees with the germline gene, perhaps due to a read error. The CDR3 region is CASIVVATSGRNEQYF. DNA of the CDR3: TGTGCCAGCATCGTAGTAGCAACTAGTGGGAGGAACGAGCAGTACTTC. This chain connects TRBV9 to TRBJ2-7, with D possibly being TRBD2 (6 bases). CDR1 and CDR2 (germline): SGDLS, YYNGEE. The CDR3 spans 16 residues.

This clonotype was counted ten times or more. The V and J genes are TRBV29-1 and TRBJ1-2; D possibly corresponds to TRBD1 (6 bases). Per the germline V gene, CDR1 is SQVTM and CDR2 is ANQGSEA. There are 12 residues in the CDR3. Trimming left V 7 bases short and J 2 bases short, with 11 bases between. The CDR3 nucleotides read TGCAGCGCACGACAGGAGAACTATGGCTACACCTTC. This gives the protein CSARQENYGYTF.

This clonotype was seen ten or more times. J is TRBJ2-3 and V is TRBV12-3 or TRBV12-4, with D tentatively TRBD2 (5 bases). Trimming stripped 5 bases from V and 5 bases from J, with 11 bases between. The CDR3 extends over 13 amino acids. Written as DNA, the CDR3 is TGTGCCAGCAGTCTGATCGGGGAAGATACGCAGTATTTT. This sequence encodes CASSLIGEDTQYF.

This clonotype was seen at least ten times. The chain joins TRBV24-1 to TRBJ2-1; 10 bases map to TRBD1. The germline gives CDR1 KGHDR, CDR2 SFDVKD. V trimming: 6 bases; J trimming: 3 bases; junction bases outside the gene matches: 10. CDR3 length equals 17 residues. CDR3 nucleotides: TGTGCCACCAGTCAAGGGACAGGGGTTCGGCACTACAATGAGCAGTTCTTC. Its translation is CATSQGTGVRHYNEQFF.

This clonotype appeared a few times. This may be a read error, as it is one base from a much larger clone. The genes are TRBV6-2 or TRBV6-3 and TRBJ1-2; D is ambiguous. The CDR3 length is 15 residues. V lost 6 bases and J 7 bases, leaving 21 bases between the germline ends. Germline V gene sequence: CDR1 MNHEY, CDR2 SVGEGT. CDR3 in amino acids: CASSRYRAQRGGYTF. CDR3 nucleotide sequence: TGTGCCAGCAGCCGCTACCGGGCGCAACGGGGTGGCTACACCTTC.

This clonotype was detected ten times or more. V is TRBV9 and J is TRBJ2-3; weak D call: TRBD2 (6 bases). Germline-derived CDR1 and CDR2 are SGDLS and YYNGEE. The CDR3 spans 16 residues. V lost 0 bases and J lost 4, with 15 bases in between. The CDR3 region has the DNA TGTGCCAGCAGCGTAGGTATCGGGAGTTTTGCAGATACGCAGTATTTT. Its protein is CASSVGIGSFADTQYF.

Ten or more counts support this clonotype. The chain links TRBV6-1 to TRBJ1-5; weak D call: TRBD1 (6 bases). The V end lost 6 bases, the J end lost 6 bases, and 12 bases lay between the germline ends. In germline, CDR1 is MNHNS, CDR2 SASEGT. The CDR3 is 13 residues long. The CDR3 nucleotides are TGTGCCAGCAGGTCCAGGGGCCTTCAGCCCCAGCATTTT. Amino acids: CASRSRGLQPQHF.

This clonotype occurred once. A much more abundant neighbour one base away suggests this may be a read error. V usage is TRBV28 and J usage is TRBJ2-5, with D possibly being TRBD1 (5 bases). The CDR3 sequence is 12 residues long. V lost 10 bases to trimming and J lost 3 bases, with 12 bases between them. Germline V gene data show CDR1 as MDHEN and CDR2 as SYDVKM. The CDR3 nucleotides read TGTGCCATCTCCTCAGGGAAAGAGACCCAGTACTTC. It specifies CAISSGKETQYF.

This clonotype was picked up many times. The rearrangement uses TRBV19 and TRBJ1-1; D unclear. Germline V CDR1 and CDR2: LNHDA, SQIVND (reference sequence). Deletions cut 5 bases from V and 5 bases from J, with 9 bases between. CDR3 size: 12 residues. CDR3 amino acids: CASSPSMTEAFF. CDR3 coding DNA: TGTGCCAGTAGTCCGTCAATGACTGAAGCTTTCTTT.

On this clonotype: This sequence is one base from a far larger clone and is likely a read error. This rearrangement joins TRBV6-2 or TRBV6-3 to TRBJ2-2; D is perhaps TRBD1 or TRBD2 (5 bases each). Germline V lookup: CDR1 MNHEY, CDR2 SVGEGT. CDR3 size: 14 residues. Trimming took off 9 bases at V and 3 bases at J, with 14 bases between the two ends. This CDR3 reads CASGTGCDTGELFF. The CDR3 DNA sequence: TGTGCCAGTGGGACGGGATGCGACACCGGGGAGCTGTTTTTT.

This clonotype occurred many times. The chain employs TRBV6-1 and TRBJ1-1; unclear D gene. Germline V lookup: CDR1 MNHNS, CDR2 SASEGT. V was pared by 6 bases and J by 5 bases, with 10 bases between. CDR3 length: 12 residues. CDR3 DNA sequence: TGTGCCAGCAGCTCTACCCGGACTGAAGCTTTCTTT. Translation gives CASSSTRTEAFF.

The chain links TRBV18 to TRBJ1-2; no definite D call. The CDR3 covers 15 residues. The ends were cut back, 2 bases at V and 4 bases at J, with 14 bases in the middle. The germline CDR1 and CDR2 sequences are KGHSH and LQKENI. The CDR3 coding sequence is TGTGCCAGCTCACCAGAGAAGGCCGCCCGCTATGGCTACACCTTC. Translated, it gives CASSPEKAARYGYTF.

Regarding this clonotype: A much larger clone is a single base away; this may be a read error. The chain links TRBV28 to TRBJ1-1, with no clear D. The CDR3 length is 15 residues. CDR1 is MDHEN, CDR2 SYDVKM, per germline. The CDR3 sequence is CANQKIDTVGTESFF. In DNA form, the CDR3 reads TGTGCCAACCAAAAGATTGATACGGTCGGCACTGAATCTTTCTTT.

The chain carries TRBV5-1 and TRBJ2-1; D possibly corresponds to TRBD2 (6 bases). In germline, CDR1 is SGHRS, CDR2 YFSETQ. V gave up 1 base and J gave up 8 bases, with 7 bases separating them. The CDR3 is made up of 12 amino acids. The CDR3 sequence: CASSLSGDEQFF. The CDR3 DNA reads TGCGCCAGCAGCTTGTCGGGGGATGAGCAGTTCTTC.

This clonotype has only a few counts. A read error may explain this, as a much larger clone is one base away. This chain links TRBV19 with TRBJ2-5; tentatively, D is TRBD2 (5 bases). V was cut by 2 bases and J by 5 bases, with 6 bases left in between. There are 12 residues in the CDR3. Germline V gene data show CDR1 as LNHDA and CDR2 as SQIVND (reference sequence). The CDR3 reads CASSISGETQYF. The CDR3 coding sequence is TGTGCCAGTAGTATATCGGGGGAGACCCAGTACTTC.

This clonotype was seen more than once but under ten times. The gene calls are TRBV4-1 and TRBJ1-2; possibly TRBD1 for D (5 bases). Germline-derived CDR1 and CDR2 are MGHRA and YSYEKL. The CDR3 length is 15 residues. Trimming stripped 0 bases from V and 8 bases from J, with 16 bases between. As DNA, the CDR3 is TGCGCCAGCAGCCAAGACCGGGGGAGGGGCCGAGGCTACACCTTC. Translating it yields CASSQDRGRGRGYTF.

This clonotype has a count of ten or more. This rearrangement joins TRBV7-2 to TRBJ2-3, with D possibly being TRBD1 (6 bases). V lost 5 bases and J lost 6, with 18 bases in between. The CDR3 loop spans 15 amino acids. In germline, CDR1 is SGHTA, CDR2 FQGNSA. The CDR3 nucleotides read TGTGCCAGCAGCCCCAGAGGGGGAATGTTCGATACGCAGTATTTT. Translating it yields CASSPRGGMFDTQYF. Drawing the rest from reference TRBV7-2 and TRBJ2-3, the complete variable domain is GAGVSQSPSNKVTEKGKDVELRCDPISGHTALYWYRQSLGQGLEFLIYFQGNSAPDKSGLPSDRFSAERTGGSVSTLTIQRTQQEDSAVYLCASSPRGGMFDTQYFGPGTRLTVL.